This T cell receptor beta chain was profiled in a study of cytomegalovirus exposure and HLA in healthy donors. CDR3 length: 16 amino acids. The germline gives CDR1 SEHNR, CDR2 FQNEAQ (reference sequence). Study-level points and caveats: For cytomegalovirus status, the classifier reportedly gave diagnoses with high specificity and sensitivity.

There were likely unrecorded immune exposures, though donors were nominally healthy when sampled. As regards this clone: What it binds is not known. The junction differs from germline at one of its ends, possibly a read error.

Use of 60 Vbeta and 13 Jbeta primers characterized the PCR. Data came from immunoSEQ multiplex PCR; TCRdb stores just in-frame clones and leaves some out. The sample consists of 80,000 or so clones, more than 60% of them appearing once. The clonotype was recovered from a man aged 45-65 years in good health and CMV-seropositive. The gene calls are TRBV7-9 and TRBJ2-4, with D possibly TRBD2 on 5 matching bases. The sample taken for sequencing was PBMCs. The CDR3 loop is CASSAQQTLAKNSQYF. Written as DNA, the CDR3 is TGTGCCAGCAGCGCTCAACAGACCCTAGCCAAAAACAGTCAGTACTTC.